The clone carrying this TCR beta chain appeared once. The antigen is unknown. This specimen comes from a study of shared clonotypes between healthy human individuals. Study-wide points: A reduction in generation probabilities was seen for non-shared clonotypes relative to those shared by all four donors. When naive CD4 clonotypes were compared across a few donors, approximately 5% were shared.

Some clones are missing from TCRdb's copy, which holds only in-frame ones; the method was immunoSEQ multiplex PCR. In the table there are about a million clones, 70% to 85% of which are singletons. Per germline, CDR1 LGHNA and CDR2 YSLEER. V lost 2 bases, J lost 0 bases, and 8 bases lay in between. The length of the CDR3 is 15 residues. Subsets obtained from CD4+ cells comprised CD45RA+ naive and CD45RA-negative memory cells. This chain connects TRBV4-3 to TRBJ1-3, with no clear D. Sample: memory CD4+ T cells from PBMCs. Sample subset: CD45RA-negative fraction. The clonotype was recovered from a young man in good health. Some clones in this sample may be carry-over from other donors' samples. Here the CDR3 DNA reads TGCGCCAGCAGCCAAACGGACCACTCTGGAAACACCATATATTTT. Translation: CASSQTDHSGNTIYF.